This T cell receptor beta chain was found in a study of T cell responses to AZD1222 COVID-19 vaccine. The germline CDR1 and CDR2 sequences are LNHDA and SQIVND (reference sequence). This CDR3 contains 14 residues. The V segment lost 7 bases and the J segment 3 bases; nucleotides outside the gene matches: 5. Some clones are missing from TCRdb's copy, which holds only in-frame ones; the method was immunoSEQ multiplex PCR. This table holds 130,000 to 150,000 clones, around 90% found once. The sample consisted of peripheral blood, taken on day 0 of AZD1222 vaccination. The chain is built from TRBV19 and TRBJ1-5; 8 bases align to TRBD1. The source of this sequence is an adult in good health. CDR3 sequence: CASTMGQVNQPQHF. CDR3 bases: TGTGCCAGTACCATGGGACAGGTCAATCAGCCCCAGCATTTT.